This record covers a single T cell receptor (beta chain). The PCR made use of 60 Vbeta and 13 Jbeta primers. Clones were sequenced by immunoSEQ multiplex PCR, and TCRdb holds only the in-frame ones, with some missing. The table lists around 130,000 clones, 75% to 85% of them singletons. The CDR3 extends over 12 amino acids. Trimming shortened V by 3 bases and J by 10 bases, and 10 bases separated the two germline ends. Germline CDR1 SGHTA, CDR2 FQGNSA. This entry comes from a study of cytomegalovirus exposure and HLA in healthy donors. Sequencing was done on a sample of PBMCs. The sequence was collected from a man aged 35 to 55 in good health and CMV-seronegative. The chain joins TRBV7-2 to TRBJ2-1; maybe TRBD2 (6 bases). CDR3 in amino acids: CASSLAGSEQFF. The CDR3 bases are TGTGCCAGCAGCTTGGCCGGGAGCGAGCAGTTCTTC.